A single sample is the source of the 6 T cell receptor beta chains below, sequenced in a study of breast tumors, draining lymph nodes, adjacent tissues. The lymph nodes were axillary draining lymph nodes from breast cancer patients. A single record per CDR3 protein comes from TCRdb applying MiXCR to the multiplex PCR reads. The table lists roughly 110,000 distinct CDR3 sequences, roughly 33% of them singletons. The sequenced sample was axillary lymph node tissue. Receptor source: a female donor with breast cancer. Some clones in this sample may be carry-over from other donors' samples.

Of note for this clonotype: A much larger clonotype is one base distant, so this may be a read error. The CDR3 coding sequence is TGTGCCAGCACCCAAAACAGGGGAAACTACGAGCAGTACTTC. This sequence encodes CASTQNRGNYEQYF. This chain connects TRBV6-2 or TRBV6-3 to TRBJ2-7; 7 nucleotides agree with TRBD1. The CDR3 has 14 residues. The junction had 9 bases not matched to a gene; V was cut back by 7 bases and J by 3 bases. The germline gives CDR1 MNHEY, CDR2 SVGEGT.

This clonotype has ten or more counts. The rearrangement links TRBV6-6 to TRBJ2-1; 9 bases are shared with TRBD1. The J segment lost 9 bases and the V segment lost 8 bases, leaving 11 bases of the junction unmatched. There are 14 residues in the CDR3. Germline assignment: CDR1 MNHNY and CDR2 SVGAGI (reference sequence). The CDR3 DNA reads TGTGCCAGCTTACGCGGGACAGGGTTCAGTGAGCAGTTCTTC. Translating it yields CASLRGTGFSEQFF.

This clonotype was recorded a few times. One base away lies a much larger clone, so this may be a sequencing read error. The V call is TRBV20-1, the J call TRBJ2-1; 10 bases fit TRBD2. This CDR3 comprises 17 residues. With 0 bases clipped from V and 2 bases from J, the junction kept 7 bases outside the gene matches. The V gene's germline CDR1 is DFQATT and CDR2 SNEGSKA (reference sequence). Here the CDR3 reads CSARDRSGRATYNEQFF. The CDR3 DNA sequence: TGCAGTGCTAGAGATAGAAGCGGGAGGGCCACCTACAATGAGCAGTTCTTC.

This clonotype was seen at least ten times. The J gene is TRBJ2-7, the V gene TRBV7-2; 11 nucleotides agree with TRBD1. Losses at the gene ends were 5 bases for V and 6 bases for J; bases not matched to a gene: 6. This CDR3 is built from 14 residues. CDR1 and CDR2 (germline): SGHTA, FQGNSA. The CDR3 nucleotides are TGTGCCAGCAGCCCCGGGACAGGGGGGAGCGAGCAGTACTTC. This encodes CASSPGTGGSEQYF.

As concerns this clonotype: Possible read error: a much larger clone is one base away. The chain joins TRBV6-1 to TRBJ2-7; D is undetermined. V was clipped by 6 bases and J by 0 bases, with 15 bases between them. CDR1 is MNHNS and CDR2 is SASEGT in the germline V gene. There are 15 residues in the CDR3. Written as DNA, the CDR3 is TGTGCCAGCAGCGTAAGATCTAGTCGCTCCTACGAGCAGTACTTC. It encodes CASSVRSSRSYEQYF.

As for this clonotype: A much larger clone lies one base from this, so it may be a read error. Given the absence of the conserved phenylalanine or tryptophan at the CDR3 end, a read error is likely. V usage is TRBV3-1 and J usage is TRBJ1-5; TRBD1 agrees at 10 bases. This CDR3 comprises 18 residues. The V gene's germline CDR1 is LGHDT and CDR2 YNNKEL (reference sequence). The trim removed 4 bases at V and 1 base at J, leaving 10 bases unmatched. The CDR3 loop is CASSPPGQGRESNQPQHL. CDR3 nucleotide sequence: TGTGCCAGCAGCCCCCCGGGACAGGGGAGGGAAAGCAATCAGCCCCAGCATCTT.